This TCR beta chain was sequenced in a study of T cells in Graves' hyperthyroidism and ophthalmopathy. This clonotype was seen many times. TCR beta CDR3 sequences were amplified from RNA transcripts. First-round RT-PCR with HTBI primers amplified the TCR CDR3 region. TCRdb reprocessed the multiplex PCR reads with MiXCR, giving one entry per CDR3 protein. This table has about 360,000 distinct CDR3 sequences, over 10% appearing once. The CDR3 contains 14 residues. After removal of 5 bases from V and 0 bases from J, the junction contained 5 bases not matched to a gene. Germline V gene sequence: CDR1 GTSNPN, CDR2 SVGIG (reference sequence).

This TCR came from a woman aged 18-29 years with Graves' hyperthyroidism. This chain joins TRBV30 and TRBJ2-7, with 9 bases identical to TRBD2. The sample was blood. CDR3 in amino acids: CAWGLAGNSYEQYF. The CDR3 region has the DNA TGTGCCTGGGGGCTAGCGGGAAACTCCTACGAGCAGTACTTC.